This T cell receptor beta chain appears in the sequencing data of a study of T cell repertoires in cytomegalovirus infection. Overall study results and limits: HLA-C-restricted CMV clonotypes gave the most frequent clonotype in two of eight donors.

Points on this clonotype: The antigen is not known. One end of the junction varies from germline; a read error may be responsible.

This CDR3 comprises 13 residues. Germline V gene sequence: CDR1 ENHRY, CDR2 SYGVKD. A single record per CDR3 protein comes from TCRdb applying MiXCR to the reads. This sample has fewer than 550,000 distinct CDR3 sequences, with roughly 10% found just once. The J gene is TRBJ2-7, the V gene TRBV10-3, with 7 positions matching TRBD1. Sequencing input: PBMCs. This TCR was sampled from a human donor in good health (CMV status not recorded). Some clones in this sample may be carry-over from other donors' samples. The CDR3 DNA is TGTGCCACCCGGGACAGCTTAACCTACAAGCAGTACTTC. Translation gives CATRDSLTYKQYF.